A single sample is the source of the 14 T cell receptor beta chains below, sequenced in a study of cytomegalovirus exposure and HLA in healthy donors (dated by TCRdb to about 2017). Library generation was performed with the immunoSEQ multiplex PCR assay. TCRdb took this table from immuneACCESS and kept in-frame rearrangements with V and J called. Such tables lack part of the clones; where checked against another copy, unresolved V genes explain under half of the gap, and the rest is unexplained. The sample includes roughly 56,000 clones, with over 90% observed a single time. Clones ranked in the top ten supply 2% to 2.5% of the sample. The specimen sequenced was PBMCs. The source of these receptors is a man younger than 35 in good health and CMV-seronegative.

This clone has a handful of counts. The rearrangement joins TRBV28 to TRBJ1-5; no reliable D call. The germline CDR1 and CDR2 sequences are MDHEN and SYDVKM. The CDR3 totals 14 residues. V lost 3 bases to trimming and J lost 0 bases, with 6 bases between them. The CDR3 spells CASSFQASNQPQHF. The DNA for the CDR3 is TGTGCCAGCAGTTTCCAGGCTAGCAATCAGCCCCAGCATTTT.

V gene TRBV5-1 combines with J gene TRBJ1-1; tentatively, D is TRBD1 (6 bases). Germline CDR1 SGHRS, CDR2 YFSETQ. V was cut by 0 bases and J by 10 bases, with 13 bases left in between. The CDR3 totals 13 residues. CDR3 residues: CASSLAGDAVAFF. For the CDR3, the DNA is TGCGCCAGCAGCTTGGCAGGGGATGCGGTAGCTTTCTTT.

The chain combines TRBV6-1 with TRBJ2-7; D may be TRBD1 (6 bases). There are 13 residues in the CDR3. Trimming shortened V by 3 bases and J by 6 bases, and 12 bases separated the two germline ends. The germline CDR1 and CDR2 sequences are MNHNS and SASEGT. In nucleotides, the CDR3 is TGTGCCAGCAGTGAGTCCCTGGACAGCGAGCAGTACTTC. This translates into CASSESLDSEQYF.

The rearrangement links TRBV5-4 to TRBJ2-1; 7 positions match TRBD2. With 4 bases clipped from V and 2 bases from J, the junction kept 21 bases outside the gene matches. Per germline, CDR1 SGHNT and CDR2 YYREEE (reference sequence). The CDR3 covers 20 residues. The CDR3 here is CASSKTGGLAEWFTYNEQFF. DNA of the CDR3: TGTGCCAGCAGCAAAACAGGAGGGCTAGCGGAGTGGTTTACCTACAATGAGCAGTTCTTC.

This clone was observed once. This chain's CDR3 is CASTRGGPLETQYF. The CDR3 DNA reads TGTGCCAGTACCCGGGGAGGGCCCCTAGAGACCCAGTACTTC. The chain has TRBV19 and TRBJ2-5; TRBD2 matches at 7 bases. V lost 7 bases, J lost 4 bases, and 9 bases stayed unmatched. This CDR3 contains 14 residues. Germline CDR1 is LNHDA and CDR2 is SQIVND (reference sequence).

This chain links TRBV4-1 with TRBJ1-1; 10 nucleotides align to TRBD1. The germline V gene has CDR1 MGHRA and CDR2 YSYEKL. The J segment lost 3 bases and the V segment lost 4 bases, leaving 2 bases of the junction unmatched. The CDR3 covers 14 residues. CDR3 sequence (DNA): TGCGCCAGCAGCCCCGGACAGGGGGACACTGAAGCTTTCTTT. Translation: CASSPGQGDTEAFF.

This CDR3 is CASSRPAGGPETQYF. The DNA for the CDR3 is TGTGCCAGCAGCCGCCCAGCGGGAGGCCCCGAGACCCAGTACTTC. The rearrangement uses TRBV11-2 and TRBJ2-5; 9 positions agree with TRBD2. V shed 5 bases, J shed 5 bases, and the junction held 9 bases outside the gene matches. Germline V CDR1 and CDR2: SGHAT, FQNNGV. The CDR3 spans 15 residues.

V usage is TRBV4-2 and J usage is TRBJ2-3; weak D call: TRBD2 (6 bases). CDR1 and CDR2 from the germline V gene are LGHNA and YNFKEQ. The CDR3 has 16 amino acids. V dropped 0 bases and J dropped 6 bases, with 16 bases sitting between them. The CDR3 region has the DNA TGTGCCAGCAGCCAAGATTCGGGCCTAGCGTGGGATACGCAGTATTTT. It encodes CASSQDSGLAWDTQYF.

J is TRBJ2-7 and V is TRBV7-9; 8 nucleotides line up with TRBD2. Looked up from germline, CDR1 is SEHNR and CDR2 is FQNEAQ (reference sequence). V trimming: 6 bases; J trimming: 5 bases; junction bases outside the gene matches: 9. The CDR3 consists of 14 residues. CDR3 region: CASSRTSGSDEQYF. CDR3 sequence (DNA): TGTGCCAGCAGTCGAACCAGCGGGAGTGACGAGCAGTACTTC.

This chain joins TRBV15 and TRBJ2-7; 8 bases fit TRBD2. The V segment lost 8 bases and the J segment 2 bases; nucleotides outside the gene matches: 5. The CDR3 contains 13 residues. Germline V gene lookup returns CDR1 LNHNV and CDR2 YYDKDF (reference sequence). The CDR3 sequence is CATSAGVPYEQYF. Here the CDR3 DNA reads TGTGCCACCTCAGCGGGAGTCCCCTACGAGCAGTACTTC.

The CDR3 DNA reads as TGTGCCAGTAGGACGGACAGGGACGCCTACGAGCAGTACTTC. Protein sequence: CASRTDRDAYEQYF. This sequence joins TRBV19 and TRBJ2-7; TRBD1 aligns across 8 bases. Looked up from germline, CDR1 is LNHDA and CDR2 is SQIVND (reference sequence). CDR3 size: 14 residues. V shed 6 bases, J shed 2 bases, and the junction held 6 bases outside the gene matches.

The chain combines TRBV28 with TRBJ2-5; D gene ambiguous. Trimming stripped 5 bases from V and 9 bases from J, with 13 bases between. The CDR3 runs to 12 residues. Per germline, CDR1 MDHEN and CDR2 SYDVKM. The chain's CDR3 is CASSLQGEAQYF. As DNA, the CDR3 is TGTGCCAGCAGTCTCCAAGGTGAGGCCCAGTACTTC.

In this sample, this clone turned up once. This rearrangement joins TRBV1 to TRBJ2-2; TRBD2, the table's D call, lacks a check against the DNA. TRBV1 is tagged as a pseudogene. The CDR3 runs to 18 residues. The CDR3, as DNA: TGCACCAGCAGCCAAAAAGAAGGGACTAGCGGTAGTGAGGGGGAGCTGTTTTTT. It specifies CTSSQKEGTSGSEGELFF.

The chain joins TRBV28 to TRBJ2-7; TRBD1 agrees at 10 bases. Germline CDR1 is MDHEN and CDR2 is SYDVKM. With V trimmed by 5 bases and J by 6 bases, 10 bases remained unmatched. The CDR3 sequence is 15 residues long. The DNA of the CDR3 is TGTGCCAGCAGTCCCTGGGACAGGGGACGAGGCGAGCAGTACTTC. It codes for CASSPWDRGRGEQYF.